This entry features one TCR beta chain sequence. The antigen is undetermined. Germline CDR1 is MNHEY and CDR2 is SVGAGI. The CDR3 runs to 14 residues. The V end was cut by 4 bases, the J end by 7 bases, with 16 bases between. The sample is drawn from a study of T cell repertoires in ileal Crohn's disease. Study background: Patients had a median approximately 7.2-year disease duration, and roughly 32% were active smokers. All patients had surgery for stricturing (about 60%) or penetrating (around 40%) disease. Points from the study as a whole: Mucosal expansions were suggested to be mainly CD8 T cells.

Method: immunoSEQ multiplex PCR; TCRdb's copy keeps in-frame clones and lacks some. Here the sample spans around 3,600 clones, around 90% being singletons. Sequencing was carried out using ileal tissue. This chain connects TRBV6-5 to TRBJ1-1; weak D call: TRBD1 (6 bases). The sequence derives from an adult with Crohn's disease. The CDR3 DNA reads TGTGCCAGCAGTTCCAGGGGTTGGCCTGATGAAGCTTTCTTT. Translating gives CASSSRGWPDEAFF.